This T cell receptor (beta chain) was sequenced in a study of blood T cell repertoires in COVID-19. Clinical history reported by participants formed the basis on which cohorts were assigned. This CDR3 is 13 amino acids long. CDR1 is LNHDA, CDR2 SQIVND, per germline (reference sequence). V lost 5 bases and J lost 2, with 7 bases in between. Profiled with immunoSEQ multiplex PCR; TCRdb holds only in-frame clones, not every one. The sample lists 250,000 or so clones; 75% to 95% were seen once. The clonotype was recovered from a man aged 35 to 55 who had been exposed to COVID-19. The source material was PBMCs or T cells enriched from blood (not recorded which). The chain recombines TRBV19 with TRBJ1-5; D is undetermined. CDR3 DNA: TGTGCCAGTAGTCCCAGCGGCAATCAGCCCCAGCATTTT. It yields the protein CASSPSGNQPQHF.